This T cell receptor (beta chain) was found in a study of siplizumab effects on memory and regulatory T cells. Findings and limits, study-wide: Mappable alloreactive CD4+ clones came from Treg cells more than 60% of the time on average with siplizumab, against about 26% in controls. Naive T cells appeared more varied than memory cells and looked like key alloresponse contributors. Left unconfirmed was the suppressive function of proliferating Tregs from siplizumab cultures.

The assay was immunoSEQ multiplex PCR, and TCRdb's table has in-frame clones only and misses some. This sample carries some 99,000 clones, roughly 94% of them seen once, and the ten largest clones take approximately 0.75%. About this clone itself: The antigen remains unidentified.

Material: Tregs sorted from blood. The sequence was collected from a human donor in good health.

The CDR3 sequence is CASSNSGPYQETQYF. CDR3 DNA: TGCGCCAGCAGCAATAGCGGACCCTACCAAGAGACCCAGTACTTC. This chain joins TRBV5-1 and TRBJ2-5; D is perhaps TRBD2 (6 bases). The germline V and J ends were trimmed by 4 bases and 0 bases, with 13 bases remaining between them. In germline, CDR1 is SGHRS, CDR2 YFSETQ. The CDR3 sequence is 15 residues long.